A single sample is the source of the 20 T cell receptor beta chains below, sequenced in a study of blood T cells in healthy people across ages. It was with a sample-barcoded 5' primer and a J-beta primer mix that a second PCR of roughly 6 to 12 cycles was run. TCRdb called the 5' RACE reads again in MiXCR, with one record for every CDR3 protein. The sample has some 780,000 distinct CDR3 sequences, around three fifths seen once. The sequencing input was blood. All receptors come from a man aged 35 to 55 in good health.

The gene calls are TRBV20-1 and TRBJ2-1; 7 bases are shared with TRBD2. V gave up 0 bases and J gave up 4 bases; unmatched junction bases: 9. This CDR3 has 16 residues. The germline V gene has CDR1 DFQATT and CDR2 SNEGSKA (reference sequence). The CDR3 DNA is TGCAGTGCTAGAGATATAGGCCCGGGAGGATACAATGAGCAGTTCTTC. Residues: CSARDIGPGGYNEQFF.

This clonotype has a handful of counts. The V gene is TRBV24-1, the J gene TRBJ2-5; D might be TRBD2 (5 bases). Looked up from germline, CDR1 is KGHDR and CDR2 is SFDVKD. This CDR3 is built from 15 residues. Trimming cost V 4 bases and J 7 bases, with 18 bases left between them. The DNA for the CDR3 is TGTGCCACCAGTGACAGCGCGGAGGCAGCTCGGACCCAGTACTTC. Its protein is CATSDSAEAARTQYF.

This clonotype was detected a few times. The gene calls are TRBV7-9 and TRBJ1-5, with 8 bases lining up with TRBD1. Losses at the gene ends were 0 bases for V and 5 bases for J; bases not matched to a gene: 9. From germline, CDR1 is SEHNR and CDR2 FQNEAQ (reference sequence). The CDR3 is made up of 17 amino acids. The CDR3 protein is CASSLASDRVLHQPQHF. CDR3 nucleotide sequence: TGTGCCAGCAGCTTAGCGTCGGACAGGGTTCTCCATCAGCCCCAGCATTTT.

This rearrangement joins TRBV6-5 to TRBJ2-5; D is unclear. Trimming removed 7 bases from V and 11 bases from J, with 14 bases in between. CDR3 length: 11 amino acids. Germline V lookup: CDR1 MNHEY, CDR2 SVGAGI. CDR3 sequence reads: CASNGIQEQYF. The CDR3 DNA reads TGTGCCAGCAACGGCATTCAGGAGCAGTACTTC.

This chain uses TRBV6-6 with TRBJ2-1; 12 bases are shared with TRBD2. Germline assignment: CDR1 MNHNY and CDR2 SVGAGI (reference sequence). V lost 5 bases to trimming and J lost 9 bases; unmatched junction nucleotides: 8. This CDR3 spans 15 amino acids. The CDR3 spells CASSPGLAGTAEQFF. CDR3 bases: TGTGCCAGCAGTCCCGGACTAGCGGGAACTGCTGAGCAGTTCTTC.

In regard to this clonotype: An end of the junction does not agree with germline; a read error may underlie this. The chain joins TRBV20-1 to TRBJ1-5; D ambiguous. Germline lookup yields CDR1 DFQATT and CDR2 SNEGSKA (reference sequence). The length of the CDR3 is 14 residues. CDR3 DNA sequence: TGCAGTGCTAAGGACCTTAGCGGCAATCGGCCCCAGCATTTT. Its protein product is CSAKDLSGNRPQHF.

In its sample, this clonotype was seen a few times. V gene TRBV28 combines with J gene TRBJ2-7, with D possibly matching TRBD1 (5 bases). The CDR3 spans 15 residues. Trimming took 3 bases from V and 0 from J, leaving 12 bases between them. Germline CDR1 reads MDHEN; CDR2 reads SYDVKM. The CDR3, as DNA: TGTGCCAGCAGTTTTGGGGCGGAAAACTCCTACGAGCAGTACTTC. Protein product: CASSFGAENSYEQYF.

This clonotype was seen only once. The V gene is TRBV3-1, the J gene TRBJ2-1, with TRBD2 identical over 7 bases. Losses at the gene ends were 0 bases for V and 1 base for J; bases not matched to a gene: 3. The CDR3 runs to 16 residues. Germline V gene sequence: CDR1 LGHDT, CDR2 YNNKEL (reference sequence). CDR3 in DNA: TGTGCCAGCAGCCAAGATCCTAGCGGATCCTACAATGAGCAGTTCTTC. Amino acids: CASSQDPSGSYNEQFF.

This clonotype was found a few times. V and J are TRBV15 and TRBJ1-6; perhaps TRBD1 as D (5 bases). The germline gives CDR1 LNHNV, CDR2 YYDKDF (reference sequence). Deletions cut 0 bases from V and 14 bases from J, with 26 bases between. The CDR3 extends over 18 amino acids. The CDR3 loop is CATSRDPPQALSGFSLHF. The CDR3 bases are TGTGCCACCAGCAGAGATCCCCCACAGGCCCTTTCGGGATTTTCCCTCCACTTT.

The rearrangement links TRBV15 to TRBJ2-1; D is uncertain. The closer fit of TRBJ2-7 to the DNA end suggests the J call may be wrong. Germline V gene lookup returns CDR1 LNHNV and CDR2 YYDKDF (reference sequence). The CDR3 length is 15 residues. The CDR3 sequence: CATSSLRNSYNEQYF. In DNA form, the CDR3 reads TGTGCCACCAGCAGTCTCCGGAACTCCTACAATGAGCAGTACTTC.

A few counts support this clonotype. This sequence joins TRBV29-1 and TRBJ1-2; 9 bases are a match to TRBD1. The length of the CDR3 is 15 residues. The J segment lost 6 bases and the V segment lost 3 bases, leaving 11 bases of the junction unmatched. Germline loops: CDR1 SQVTM, CDR2 ANQGSEA. CDR3 sequence (DNA): TGCAGCGTTGACCTCGGGACAGGGAATTGGAATGGCTACACCTTC. Translated, it gives CSVDLGTGNWNGYTF.

CDR3 nucleotides: TGTGCCAGCAGCTACGGACTAGAAGCCTACGAGCAGTACTTC. Protein product: CASSYGLEAYEQYF. The rearrangement links TRBV9 to TRBJ2-7, with 7 bases identical to TRBD2. The CDR3 has 14 amino acids. Germline V gene sequence: CDR1 SGDLS, CDR2 YYNGEE. The junction had 6 bases not matched to a gene; V was cut back by 4 bases and J by 2 bases.

This clonotype showed up just a few times. The V gene is TRBV6-5, the J gene TRBJ2-1, with TRBD1 identical over 9 bases. J gave up 2 bases and V 0 bases, and 2 bases lay outside the gene matches. The CDR3 is made up of 16 amino acids. Germline assignment: CDR1 MNHEY and CDR2 SVGAGI. CDR3 sequence: CASSYSNRGPYNEQFF. The DNA of the CDR3 is TGTGCCAGCAGTTACTCGAACAGGGGGCCCTACAATGAGCAGTTCTTC.

This clonotype turned up a few times. The V call is TRBV20-1, the J call TRBJ2-7, with 12 bases identical to TRBD2. In germline, CDR1 is DFQATT, CDR2 SNEGSKA (reference sequence). V was clipped by 5 bases and J by 0 bases; unmatched bases: 8. The CDR3 covers 16 residues. The CDR3: CSAAYPTSGGSYEQYF. CDR3 bases: TGCAGTGCTGCCTACCCGACTAGCGGGGGCTCCTACGAGCAGTACTTC.

V is TRBV6-1 and J is TRBJ2-7; 8 bases are shared with TRBD1. This CDR3 is built from 16 residues. V trimming: 3 bases; J trimming: 6 bases; junction bases outside the gene matches: 13. The germline CDR1 and CDR2 sequences are MNHNS and SASEGT. The CDR3 sequence: CASSDRGLYPLPEQYF. The CDR3 region has the DNA TGTGCCAGCAGTGACAGGGGGCTTTATCCCCTCCCCGAGCAGTACTTC.

On this clonotype itself: The CDR3 carries no conserved terminal phenylalanine or tryptophan, so it likely arises from a read error. This rearrangement joins TRBV6-4 to TRBJ2-7; D may be TRBD1 (6 bases). CDR1 and CDR2 (germline): MRHNA, SNTAGT. The CDR3 is made up of 13 amino acids. V lost 11 bases to trimming and J lost 3 bases, with 17 bases between them. The CDR3 loop reads CAGTWDTFYEQYL. The CDR3 DNA sequence: TGTGCCGGCACCTGGGACACCTTCTACGAGCAGTACTTA.

The rearrangement uses TRBV9 and TRBJ2-1; D ambiguous. V was clipped by 4 bases and J by 9 bases, with 20 bases between them. CDR1 is SGDLS, CDR2 YYNGEE, per germline. This CDR3 has 15 residues. The CDR3: CASSPLGGVGSEQFF. CDR3 nucleotide sequence: TGTGCCAGCAGCCCCCTAGGCGGCGTTGGCAGTGAGCAGTTCTTC.

This clonotype came up a few times. This rearrangement joins TRBV7-9 to TRBJ2-5; the match to TRBD1 covers 8 bases. There are 14 residues in the CDR3. Germline V gene data show CDR1 as SEHNR and CDR2 as FQNEAQ (reference sequence). V shed 5 bases, J shed 4 bases, and the junction held 6 bases outside the gene matches. CDR3 amino acids: CASSTGQGSETQYF. The CDR3 DNA sequence: TGTGCCAGCAGCACAGGACAGGGTTCAGAGACCCAGTACTTC.

Comments on this clonotype: One end of the junction varies from germline; a read error may be responsible. V gene TRBV20-1 combines with J gene TRBJ2-2; TRBD1 might be the D (6 bases). This CDR3 region has 13 residues. Germline values: CDR1 DFQATT, CDR2 SNEGSKA (reference sequence). The CDR3 loop is CSAWTVNTGELFF. The CDR3 DNA sequence: TGCAGTGCCTGGACAGTGAACACCGGGGAACTGTTTTTT.

The rearrangement joins TRBV4-1 to TRBJ2-4; no reliable D call. The end of the DNA is better explained by TRBJ2-7, so the J call may be wrong. CDR1 is MGHRA, CDR2 YSYEKL, per germline. CDR3 length equals 15 residues. This CDR3 is CASSQENRGNYEQYF. In DNA form, the CDR3 reads TGCGCCAGCAGCCAAGAGAACAGAGGCAACTACGAGCAGTACTTC.